One T cell receptor beta chain is described in this entry. No antigen is known for it. The data were taken from a study of CD8+ T cells in alopecia areata. General study findings and limits: Elevated clonality characterized lesional scalp relative to normal scalp, particularly in alopecia totalis/universalis. Sharing of TCR sequences between patients (possibly for HLA-related reasons) was less clear than in mice. In blood and scalp, many expanded lesional clones persisted during tofacitinib.

Sequencing relied on a cDNA template that was reverse transcribed from extracted RNA. Assay: immunoSEQ multiplex PCR; the TCRdb copy retains only in-frame clones and omits some. The sample contains about 180,000 clones, approximately 49% of which appear only once. The treatment here: oral pan-JAK inhibitor, 5-10 mg twice daily. The CDR3 has 12 residues. V lost 7 bases, J lost 3 bases, and 8 bases lay in between. CDR1 WSHSY and CDR2 SAAADI come from the germline V gene. The sample here was CD8+ T cells sorted from blood, taken around week 52, from a patient treated with tofacitinib. The chain employs TRBV10-2 and TRBJ2-3, with no clear D. The receptor comes from a human donor with alopecia areata. This chain's CDR3 is CASNSFTDTQYF. For the CDR3, the DNA is TGCGCCAGCAATTCTTTTACAGATACGCAGTATTTT.